This T cell receptor beta chain was obtained from a study of radiotherapy plus CTLA-4 blockade in lung cancer. Study as a whole: Disease control was achieved by just over 30% of patients, and objective responses by 18%. Findings and limits, study-wide: Following radiotherapy plus ipilimumab, tumor-derived TCR clones expanded in the blood.

The CDR3 has 14 amino acids. Germline V CDR1 and CDR2: LGHNT, FRNRAP. V shed 1 base and J shed 8 bases, with 11 bases lying between them. Measured with immunoSEQ multiplex PCR; TCRdb has only the in-frame clones, and not every one. The sample carries approximately 78,000 clones, roughly 80% recorded once. Chemo-refractory metastatic non-small-cell lung cancer patients were treated with focal radiation plus CTLA-4 blockade with ipilimumab. A remark on this clone: Its antigen remains unknown. Within the sample, other DNA sequences also encode this same CDR3.

The material sequenced was peripheral blood, taken from a patient treated with radiotherapy plus ipilimumab. The chain uses TRBV12-5 and TRBJ1-4, with D perhaps TRBD1 (5 bases). This TCR came from a human donor with non-small cell lung cancer who had a complete response to radiotherapy plus ipilimumab. The CDR3 sequence is CASGLGQGGEKLFF. In DNA form, the CDR3 reads TGTGCTAGTGGTTTGGGGCAGGGTGGCGAAAAACTGTTTTTT.